Shown below are 4 T cell receptor beta chains from a single sample sequenced in a study of T cell repertoires in cytomegalovirus infection. No cognate antigen is known for these TCRs. TCRdb passed the reads through MiXCR, listing each CDR3 protein once. The table lists approximately 340,000 distinct CDR3 sequences, about 29% of them singletons. The sample in question was cultured PBMCs, obtained from culture after CMV antigen stimulation. All receptors come from a human donor in good health (CMV status not recorded). Some clones in this sample may be carry-over from other donors' samples.

The V call is TRBV28, the J call TRBJ2-3; D unclear. This CDR3 is 12 amino acids long. Trimming left V 8 bases short and J 1 base short, with 7 bases between. Germline V gene sequence: CDR1 MDHEN, CDR2 SYDVKM. CDR3 in amino acids: CASRSGTDTQYF. CDR3 DNA: TGTGCCAGCCGAAGCGGCACAGATACGCAGTATTTT.

V gene TRBV6-2 or TRBV6-3 combines with J gene TRBJ1-2; D is undetermined. CDR3 length: 15 residues. Per germline, CDR1 MNHEY and CDR2 SVGEGT. Trimming removed 5 bases from V and 3 bases from J, with 16 bases in between. The CDR3 DNA sequence: TGTGCCAGCAGTGAACGTTCAGAGGGCTACTATGGCTACACCTTC. This codes for CASSERSEGYYGYTF.

The gene calls are TRBV6-1 and TRBJ2-6; D perhaps matches TRBD1 (5 bases). Germline-derived CDR1 and CDR2 are MNHNS and SASEGT. The germline V and J ends were trimmed by 5 bases and 8 bases, with 22 bases remaining between them. This CDR3 has 17 residues. The CDR3 is CASSQGILSIISNVLTF. As DNA, the CDR3 is TGTGCCAGCAGTCAGGGAATCCTCTCTATTATATCCAACGTCCTGACTTTC.

This clonotype showed up just a few times. This sequence joins TRBV2 and TRBJ1-1, with TRBD1 as a possible D gene (5 bases). The CDR3 is 13 residues long. Germline lookup yields CDR1 SNHLY and CDR2 FYNNEI. V lost 4 bases and J 6 bases, leaving 12 bases between the germline ends. The CDR3 nucleotides read TGTGCCAGCAGTGGTTCAGGGAGTGCTGAAGCTTTCTTT. It is translated as CASSGSGSAEAFF. The whole variable domain, remainder taken from reference TRBV2 and TRBJ1-1, is EPEVTQTPSHQVTQMGQEVILRCVPISNHLYFYWYRQILGQKVEFLVSFYNNEISEKSEIFDDQFSVERPDGSNFTLKIRSTKLEDSAMYFCASSGSGSAEAFFGQGTRLTVV.